This TCR beta chain originates from a study of CD8+ T cells in alopecia areata (dated by TCRdb to the late 2010s). Study-level background: The treated patients took part in an open-label pilot trial in which moderate-to-severe alopecia areata was treated with oral tofacitinib at 5 to 10 mg twice daily. On the human side, TCRbeta sequencing was run on scalp tissue and on sorted CD4+ and CD8+ peripheral blood T cells from healthy controls and from alopecia areata patients with either patchy or totalis/universalis disease. Scalp clonality was compared among normal scalp (n=4), patchy alopecia areata scalp (n=8), and alopecia totalis/universalis scalp (n=8). Biopsies were taken from tofacitinib-treated patients at baseline and again at 4 and 24 weeks into treatment, and several of those patients also had a later scalp biopsy. RNA was extracted with the PAXgene miRNA kit for fixed scalp, the miRNeasy kit for PBMCs, and the RNeasy kit for mouse skin. The study used high-throughput TCRbeta sequencing to examine T cell clonal expansion in alopecia areata, in both the C3H/HeJ mouse model and human patients. Patients received tofacitinib for 6 to 18 months and were then followed off drug for 6 months to check for delayed response and recurrence. TCRbeta CDR3 regions were amplified by immunoSEQ multiplex PCR with 35 Vbeta forward and 13 Jbeta reverse primers.

The time point label of this sample denotes: baseline before oral tofacitinib. Lesional scalp punch biopsies and peripheral blood were obtained from alopecia areata patients. PBMCs were separated by density centrifugation and stained for CD3, CD4 and CD8, after which CD4+ and CD8+ T cells were sorted on a FACSAria. The germline V gene yields SNHLY for CDR1 and FYNNEI for CDR2. Including the terminal cysteine and phenylalanine, the CDR3 comprises 15 residues. CDR3 DNA only is kept here, 45 bases in frame from base 1. V is cut back by 3 bases and J by 7 bases, with 8 bases in the junction unmatched. What the research found in general, with its limitations: Resident alphabeta T cells in normal human skin are also sequenced, complicating scalp TCR repertoire analysis, unlike mouse skin dominated by gammadelta T cells. Compared with mice, TCR sequences shared between patients were less clear, possibly partly because of HLA diversity across the patient population. Lesional scalp, especially in alopecia totalis/universalis, showed higher clonality and more expanded CD8+ clones than normal scalp, suggesting antigenic drive.

Turning to this clone: Its antigen specificity is not known. Per-base quality was not reported, and no clone a single base away is much larger than it.

Library generation was performed with the immunoSEQ multiplex PCR assay. To provide template for TCR sequencing, every sample had RNA extracted and reverse transcribed into cDNA. SuperScript III was used for first-strand cDNA synthesis, primed with a 2:1 mix of oligo-dT and random hexamers. A synthetic immune receptor repertoire was used to measure amplification bias, and any remaining bias was corrected computationally. As for how the authors treated the data: Raw reads were preprocessed to remove errors, and CDR3 was defined by IMGT conventions from the conserved cysteine to phenylalanine. Clonality was calculated as 1 minus Shannon entropy normalized by log2 of the number of productive unique TCRs. Whether scalp clones were CD4 or CD8 was inferred by matching scalp TCRbeta sequences against CD4 and CD8 repertoires sorted from blood. In its TCRdb copy, this immuneACCESS table keeps in-frame sequences only and misses some clones. Where compared with another copy, unresolved V genes explain less than half of these, and the others have no known cause. The DNA was the basis for D and trimming; V, J and clone size are from that table. This sample is represented by roughly 150,000 clones; about 87% of them were singletons. The top ten hold roughly 16% of the sample.

Recombination joined TRBV2 with TRBJ1-1; TRBD1 agrees with 10 junctional bases. This TCR was recovered from a human donor with alopecia areata. Sequences were derived from CD8+ T cells sorted from blood, sampled at week 0. This receptor has the CDR3 CASSDPGQGTDEAFF. The DNA is as follows: TGTGCCAGCAGTGATCCGGGACAGGGGACGGATGAAGCTTTCTTT.